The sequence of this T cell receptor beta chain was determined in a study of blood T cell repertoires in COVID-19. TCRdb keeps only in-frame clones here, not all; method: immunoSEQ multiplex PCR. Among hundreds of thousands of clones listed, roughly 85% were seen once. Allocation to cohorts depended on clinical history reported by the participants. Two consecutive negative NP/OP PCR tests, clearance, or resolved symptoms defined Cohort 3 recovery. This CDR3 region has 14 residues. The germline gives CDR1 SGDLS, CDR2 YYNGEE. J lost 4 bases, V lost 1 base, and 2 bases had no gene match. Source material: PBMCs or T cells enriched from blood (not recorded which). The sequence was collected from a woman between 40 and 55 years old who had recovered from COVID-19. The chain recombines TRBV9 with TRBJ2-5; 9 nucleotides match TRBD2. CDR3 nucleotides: TGTGCCAGCAGCGTAACTAGCGGGTTAGAGACCCAGTACTTC. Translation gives CASSVTSGLETQYF. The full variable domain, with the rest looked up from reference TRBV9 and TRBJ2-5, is DSGVTQTPKHLITATGQRVTLRCSPRSGDLSVYWYQQSLDQGLQFLIQYYNGEERAKGNILERFSAQQFPDLHSELNLSSLELGDSALYFCASSVTSGLETQYFGPGTRLLVL.